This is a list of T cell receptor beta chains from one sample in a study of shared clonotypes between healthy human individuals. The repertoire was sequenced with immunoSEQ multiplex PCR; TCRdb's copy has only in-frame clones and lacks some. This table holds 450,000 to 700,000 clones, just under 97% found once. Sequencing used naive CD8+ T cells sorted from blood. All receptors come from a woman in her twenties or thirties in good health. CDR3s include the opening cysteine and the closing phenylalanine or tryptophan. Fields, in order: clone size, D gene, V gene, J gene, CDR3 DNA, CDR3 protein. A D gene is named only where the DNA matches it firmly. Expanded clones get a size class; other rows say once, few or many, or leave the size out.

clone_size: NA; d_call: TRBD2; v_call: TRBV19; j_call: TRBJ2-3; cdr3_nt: TGTGCCAGTAGCGGCTATAGCGGGAGGGCGACAGATACGCAGTATTTT; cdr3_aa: CASSGYSGRATDTQYF
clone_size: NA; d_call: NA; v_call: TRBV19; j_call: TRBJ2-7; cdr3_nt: TGTGCCAGTAGTATGGGCGTCTTATACGAGCAGTACTTC; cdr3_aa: CASSMGVLYEQYF
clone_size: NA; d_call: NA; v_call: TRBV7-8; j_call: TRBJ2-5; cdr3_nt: TGTGCCAGCAGCTTAGCGCAAGGGAAGGAGACCCAGTACTTC; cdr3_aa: CASSLAQGKETQYF
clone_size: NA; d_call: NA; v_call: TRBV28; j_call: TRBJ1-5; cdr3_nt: TGTGCCAGCAGTTCAACCGGGGGGAGCAATCAGCCCCAGCATTTT; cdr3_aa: CASSSTGGSNQPQHF
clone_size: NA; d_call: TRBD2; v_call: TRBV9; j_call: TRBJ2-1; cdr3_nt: TGTGCCAGCAGCGCGGGACTAGCGGGTGTTGAGCAGTTCTTC; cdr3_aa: CASSAGLAGVEQFF
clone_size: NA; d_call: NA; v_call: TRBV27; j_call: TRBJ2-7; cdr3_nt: TGTGCCAGCAGGCCAGGGAGCTCCTACGAGCAGTACTTC; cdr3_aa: CASRPGSSYEQYF
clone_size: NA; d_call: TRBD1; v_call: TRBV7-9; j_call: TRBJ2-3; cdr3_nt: TGTGCCAGCAAGACAGGGCCAGATACGCAGTATTTT; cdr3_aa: CASKTGPDTQYF
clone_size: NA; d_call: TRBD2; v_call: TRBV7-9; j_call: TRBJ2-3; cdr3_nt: TGTGCCAGCAGCCTAGGGACTAGCGGGAACACAGATACGCAGTATTTT; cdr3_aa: CASSLGTSGNTDTQYF
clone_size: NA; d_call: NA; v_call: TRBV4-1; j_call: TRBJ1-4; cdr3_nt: TGCGCCAGCAGCCAAGGTTGGCGACACGGGGAAGAAAAACTGTTTTTT; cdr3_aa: CASSQGWRHGEEKLFF
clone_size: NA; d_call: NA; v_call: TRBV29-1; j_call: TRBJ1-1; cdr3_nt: TGCAGCGTTGAAGATCCCCGGGAGATGAACACTGAAGCTTTCTTT; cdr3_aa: CSVEDPREMNTEAFF
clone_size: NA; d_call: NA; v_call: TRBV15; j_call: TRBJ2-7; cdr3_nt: TGTGCCACCAGTCCGGGACTTTCCTACGAGCAGTACTTC; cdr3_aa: CATSPGLSYEQYF
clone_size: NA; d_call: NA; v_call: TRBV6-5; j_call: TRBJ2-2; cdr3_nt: TGTGCCAGCACGGGGGAGGAGAACACCGGGGAGCTGTTTTTT; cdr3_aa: CASTGEENTGELFF
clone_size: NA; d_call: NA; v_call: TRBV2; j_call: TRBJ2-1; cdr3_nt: TGTGCCAGCAGCAGGTACAATGAGCAGTTCTTC; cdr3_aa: CASSRYNEQFF
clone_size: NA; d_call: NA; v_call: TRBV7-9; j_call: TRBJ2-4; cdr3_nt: TGTGCCAGCAGCTACTGGGGGACGGAAAACCTAGCCAAAAACATTCAGTACTTC; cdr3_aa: CASSYWGTENLAKNIQYF
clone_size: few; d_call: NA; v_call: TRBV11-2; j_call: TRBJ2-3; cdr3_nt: TGTGCCAGCAGCTTAGGGGCAGATACGCAGTATTTT; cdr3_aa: CASSLGADTQYF
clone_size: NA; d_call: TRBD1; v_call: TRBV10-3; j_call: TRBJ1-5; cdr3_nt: TGTGCCACGCGGGACAGGGACGGAGGGCAGCCCCAGCATTTT; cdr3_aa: CATRDRDGGQPQHF
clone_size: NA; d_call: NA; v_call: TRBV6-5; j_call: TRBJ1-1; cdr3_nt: TGTGCCAGCCGAATTTCGAGGGGCACTGAAGCTTTCTTT; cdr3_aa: CASRISRGTEAFF
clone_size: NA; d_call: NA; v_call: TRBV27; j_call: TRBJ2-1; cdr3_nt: TGTGCCAGCAGCCTGGGACCCCCGGAGGTCCGCTACAATGAGCAGTTCTTC; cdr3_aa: CASSLGPPEVRYNEQFF
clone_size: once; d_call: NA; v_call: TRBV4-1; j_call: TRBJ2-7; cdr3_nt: TGCGCCAGCAGCCAAGATCATACTGGCATCAGGTACGAGCAGTACTTC; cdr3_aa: CASSQDHTGIRYEQYF
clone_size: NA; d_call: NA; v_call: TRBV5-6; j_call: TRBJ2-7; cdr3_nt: TGTGCCAGCAGCTTGGCCCATACTGAGAGCTCCTACGAGCAGTACTTC; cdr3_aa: CASSLAHTESSYEQYF
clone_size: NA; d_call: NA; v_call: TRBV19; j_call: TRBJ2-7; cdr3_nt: TGTGCCAGTAGCGAGGGATACGAGCAGTACTTC; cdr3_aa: CASSEGYEQYF
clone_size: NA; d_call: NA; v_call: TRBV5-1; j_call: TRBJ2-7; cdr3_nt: TGCGCCAGCAGCTCCACAGTAAGGAGCTCCTACGAGCAGTACTTC; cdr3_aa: CASSSTVRSSYEQYF
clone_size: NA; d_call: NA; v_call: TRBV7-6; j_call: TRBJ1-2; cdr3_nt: TGTGCCAGCAGCTCTAGTCACAGGTCAAGACCTAACTATGGCTACACCTTC; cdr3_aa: CASSSSHRSRPNYGYTF
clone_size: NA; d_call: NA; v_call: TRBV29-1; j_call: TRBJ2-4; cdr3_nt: TGCAGCGTTGAGTCAGGGGAGTCCGAAAACATTCAGTACTTC; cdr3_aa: CSVESGESENIQYF
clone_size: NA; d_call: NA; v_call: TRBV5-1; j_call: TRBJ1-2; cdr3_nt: TGCGCCAGCAGCTCCCGAGTGGGGACGTATTATGGCTACACCTTC; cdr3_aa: CASSSRVGTYYGYTF
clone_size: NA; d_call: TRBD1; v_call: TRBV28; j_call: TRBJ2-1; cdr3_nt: TGTGCCAGCAGTTTAATCCCACCCACAGGGGGGACTTACAATGAGCAGTTCTTC; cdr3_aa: CASSLIPPTGGTYNEQFF
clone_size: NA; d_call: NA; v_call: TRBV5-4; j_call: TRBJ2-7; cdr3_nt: TGTGCCAGCAGGGCGAACGGGGCCAGCTCCTACGAGCAGTACTTC; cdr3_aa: CASRANGASSYEQYF
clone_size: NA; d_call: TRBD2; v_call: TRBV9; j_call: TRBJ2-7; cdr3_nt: TGTGCCAGCAGCGTAGGGGCTAGCGGGTACGAGCAGTACTTC; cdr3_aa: CASSVGASGYEQYF
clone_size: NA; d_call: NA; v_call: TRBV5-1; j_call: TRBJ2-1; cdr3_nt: TGCGCCAGCAGCTTGGTCCCCGGCTCCTACAATGAGCAGTTCTTC; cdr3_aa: CASSLVPGSYNEQFF
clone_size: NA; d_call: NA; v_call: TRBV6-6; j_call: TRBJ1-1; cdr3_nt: TGTGCCAGCAGTGTTTTTCCGGGACACCTGAACACTGAAGCTTTCTTT; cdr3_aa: CASSVFPGHLNTEAFF
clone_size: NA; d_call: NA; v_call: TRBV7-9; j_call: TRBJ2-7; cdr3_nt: TGTGCCAGCAGCTTAGTGTCGCGGGGCCCCTACGAGCAGTACTTC; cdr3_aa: CASSLVSRGPYEQYF
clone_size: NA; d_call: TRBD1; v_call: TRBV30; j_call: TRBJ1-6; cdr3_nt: TGTGCCTGGACCACGGGACAGGGTAACTCACCCCTCCACTTT; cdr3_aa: CAWTTGQGNSPLHF
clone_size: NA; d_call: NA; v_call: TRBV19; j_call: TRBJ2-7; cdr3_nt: TGTGCCAGTAGTACCTCAGGTCCCAATTACGAGCAGTACTTC; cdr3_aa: CASSTSGPNYEQYF
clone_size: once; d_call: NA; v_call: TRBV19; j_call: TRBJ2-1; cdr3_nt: TGTGCCAGTAGTATCCCCCCTGGGGTTGAGCAGTTCTTC; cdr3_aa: CASSIPPGVEQFF
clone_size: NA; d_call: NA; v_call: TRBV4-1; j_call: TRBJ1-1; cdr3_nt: TGCGCCAGCAGCTTCGGTCTTGGGACTGAAGCTTTCTTT; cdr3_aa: CASSFGLGTEAFF
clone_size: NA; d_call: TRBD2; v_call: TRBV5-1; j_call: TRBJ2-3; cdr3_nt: TGCGCCAGCAGCCCCGGGACTAGCAGTAGCACAGATACGCAGTATTTT; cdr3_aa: CASSPGTSSSTDTQYF
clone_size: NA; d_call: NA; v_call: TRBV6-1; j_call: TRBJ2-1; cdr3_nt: TGTGCCAGCAGTGAAATCGTCGGAAGCTCCTACAATGAGCAGTTCTTC; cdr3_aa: CASSEIVGSSYNEQFF
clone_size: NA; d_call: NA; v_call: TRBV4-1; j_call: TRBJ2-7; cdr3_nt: TGCGCCAGCAGCCAAGATCGCTCAGGGGAGCAGTACTTC; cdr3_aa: CASSQDRSGEQYF
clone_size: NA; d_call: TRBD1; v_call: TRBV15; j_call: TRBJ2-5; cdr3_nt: TGTGCCACCAGCAGGACAGGGCTTGGGGGAGAGACCCAGTACTTC; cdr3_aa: CATSRTGLGGETQYF
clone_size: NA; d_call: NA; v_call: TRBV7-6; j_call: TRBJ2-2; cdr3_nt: TGTGCCAGCAGCTTAGCCAGGGGGGAACCGACCGGGGAGCTGTTTTTT; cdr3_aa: CASSLARGEPTGELFF
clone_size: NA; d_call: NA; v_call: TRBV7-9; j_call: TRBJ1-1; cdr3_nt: TGTGCCAGCAGCTTAGGGTCGGTCACTGAAGCTTTCTTT; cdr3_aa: CASSLGSVTEAFF
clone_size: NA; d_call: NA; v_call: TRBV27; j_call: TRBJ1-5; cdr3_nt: TGTGCCAGCAGTTTTTCAGGGGCAGGTCAGCCCCAGCATTTT; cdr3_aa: CASSFSGAGQPQHF
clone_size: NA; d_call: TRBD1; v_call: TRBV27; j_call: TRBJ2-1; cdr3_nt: TGTGCCAGCAGTTTAGTCCCCGGGACAGGGTACAATGAGCAGTTCTTC; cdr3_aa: CASSLVPGTGYNEQFF
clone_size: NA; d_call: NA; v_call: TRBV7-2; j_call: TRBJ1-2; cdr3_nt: TGTGCCAGCAGCTCCCCCCCCTACAGAGCTTATGGCTACACCTTC; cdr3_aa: CASSSPPYRAYGYTF
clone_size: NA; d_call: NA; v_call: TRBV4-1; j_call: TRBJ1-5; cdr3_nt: TGCGCCAGCAGCCAAGAGGCCCTGCGGGGGGACCAGCCCCAGCATTTT; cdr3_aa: CASSQEALRGDQPQHF